This T cell receptor beta chain was captured by sequencing in a study of shared clonotypes between healthy human individuals. TCRdb's table, derived via immunoSEQ multiplex PCR, lists solely in-frame clones and lacks some. The table includes 550,000 to 750,000 clones, about 90% detected once. The germline CDR1 and CDR2 sequences are SEHNR and FQNEAQ (reference sequence). This CDR3 region has 14 residues. V was clipped by 5 bases and J by 4 bases; unmatched bases: 4. Naive CD8 cells lacked CD45RO, underwent positive selection for CCR7 and left out terminally differentiated effector memory CD45RA+ cells.

This clonotype originated in a man under 40 in good health. This rearrangement joins TRBV7-9 to TRBJ1-3; 8 bases fit TRBD1. The sequenced sample consisted of naive CD8+ T cells sorted from blood. The chain's CDR3 is CASSKDRAGNTIYF. Here the CDR3 DNA reads TGTGCCAGCAGCAAGGACAGGGCAGGAAACACCATATATTTT.